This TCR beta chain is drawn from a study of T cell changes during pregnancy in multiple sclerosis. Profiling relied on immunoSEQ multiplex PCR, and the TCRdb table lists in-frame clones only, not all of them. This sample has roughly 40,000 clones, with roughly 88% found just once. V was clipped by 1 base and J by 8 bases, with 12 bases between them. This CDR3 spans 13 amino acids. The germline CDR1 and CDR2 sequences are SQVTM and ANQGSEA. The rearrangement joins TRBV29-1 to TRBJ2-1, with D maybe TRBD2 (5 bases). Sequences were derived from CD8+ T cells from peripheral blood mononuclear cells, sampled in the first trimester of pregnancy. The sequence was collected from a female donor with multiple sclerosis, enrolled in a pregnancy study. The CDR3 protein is CSVEVTPRDEQFF. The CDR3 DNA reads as TGCAGCGTTGAAGTGACTCCGAGGGATGAGCAGTTCTTC.